Listed here are 11 T cell receptor beta chains from one sample, sequenced in a study of molecular identifiers for immune sequencing clone quantification. TCRdb fed the PCR reads into MiXCR, producing one record per CDR3 protein. This table holds 250,000 to 400,000 distinct CDR3 sequences, 20% to 25% found once. The specimen sequenced was naive CD8+ T cells from blood, with Jurkat cell RNA spiked in. Subset noted: FACS-sorted CD8+CD4-CCR7+CD45RA+ naive T cells. These receptors originate from a human donor in good health. Some libraries in this study had Jurkat cell RNA spiked in.

In this sample, this clonotype turned up a few times. The chain combines TRBV24-1 with TRBJ2-3; 10 bases fit TRBD1. Per germline, CDR1 KGHDR and CDR2 SFDVKD. V lost 0 bases, J lost 4 bases, and 0 bases stayed unmatched. CDR3 length: 15 residues. This CDR3 is CATSDLDRGPDTQYF. The CDR3 DNA follows: TGTGCCACCAGTGATTTGGACAGGGGGCCAGATACGCAGTATTTT.

Regarding this clonotype: A much more abundant neighbour one base away suggests this may be a read error. The chain couples TRBV14 to TRBJ1-2, with a tentative D call TRBD1 (5 bases). Per germline, CDR1 SGHDN and CDR2 FVKESK. The CDR3 totals 13 residues. CDR3 DNA sequence: TGTGCCAGCAGCCAAGGGGACCTCTATGACTACACCTTC. This translates into CASSQGDLYDYTF.

This clonotype has ten or more counts. In nucleotides, the CDR3 is TGTGCCAGCAGCTCCTTTCCCACTAGCAATCAGCCCCAGCATTTT. Protein product: CASSSFPTSNQPQHF. The chain links TRBV7-9 to TRBJ1-5; D is unresolved. CDR1 and CDR2 (germline): SEHNR, FQNEAQ (reference sequence). The length of the CDR3 is 15 residues. The V and J ends lost 4 bases and 0 bases respectively, with 10 bases between them.

In regard to this clonotype: A much larger clone differs by one base, so this may be a read error. The CDR3 does not end in the conserved phenylalanine or tryptophan, so this is likely a read error. V usage is TRBV10-3 and J usage is TRBJ1-1; the D gene is possibly TRBD1 (6 bases). Trimming shortened V by 10 bases and J by 7 bases, and 13 bases separated the two germline ends. From germline, CDR1 is ENHRY and CDR2 SYGVKD. This CDR3 contains 11 residues. The CDR3 DNA reads as TGTGCCACCGAAGGGGGACATGAAGCTTTCTCT. This sequence encodes CATEGGHEAFS.

This clonotype was seen repeatedly, ten times or more. The rearrangement uses TRBV7-2 and TRBJ2-7, with 7 bases matching TRBD2. The CDR3 consists of 12 residues. The junction had 1 base not matched to a gene; V was cut back by 2 bases and J by 6 bases. Germline CDR1 is SGHTA and CDR2 is FQGNSA. CDR3: CASSLWEGEQYF. For the CDR3, the DNA is TGTGCCAGCAGCTTATGGGAGGGCGAGCAGTACTTC.

This clonotype was observed at least ten times. The chain employs TRBV6-5 and TRBJ2-7, with 8 positions matching TRBD1. V shed 8 bases, J shed 0 bases, and the junction held 3 bases outside the gene matches. CDR1 MNHEY and CDR2 SVGAGI come from the germline V gene. CDR3 size: 13 residues. The CDR3: CASGQGRSYEQYF. The CDR3 nucleotides read TGTGCCAGCGGACAGGGCCGCTCCTACGAGCAGTACTTC.

This clonotype was observed at least ten times. The chain is built from TRBV5-6 and TRBJ1-1, with unresolved D. The CDR3 loop spans 14 amino acids. V was shortened by 0 bases and J by 0 bases, with 6 bases between the two germline ends. Looked up from germline, CDR1 is SGHDT and CDR2 is YYEEEE. As DNA, the CDR3 is TGTGCCAGCAGCTTGGCTCTACTGAACACTGAAGCTTTCTTT. Its protein product is CASSLALLNTEAFF.

There are many counts of this clonotype. The chain is built from TRBV5-1 and TRBJ2-7; 8 positions agree with TRBD1. The germline V gene encodes CDR1 SGHRS and CDR2 YFSETQ. This CDR3 spans 15 amino acids. Losses at the gene ends were 2 bases for V and 3 bases for J; bases not matched to a gene: 7. The CDR3 DNA reads TGCGCCAGCAGCTTCCTGACAGGGGAAAGCTACGAGCAGTACTTC. Amino acid sequence: CASSFLTGESYEQYF. The complete variable domain, with remaining parts taken from reference TRBV5-1 and TRBJ2-7, reads KAGVTQTPRYLIKTRGQQVTLSCSPISGHRSVSWYQQTPGQGLQFLFEYFSETQRNKGNFPGRFSGRQFSNSRSEMNVSTLELGDSALYLCASSFLTGESYEQYFGPGTRLTVT.

As DNA, the CDR3 is TGTGCCTGGAGTGTACCGTTTCGGACAATGGATCCACCCCTCCACTTT. It translates to CAWSVPFRTMDPPLHF. This chain uses TRBV30 with TRBJ1-6; D perhaps matches TRBD1 (5 bases). Germline values: CDR1 GTSNPN, CDR2 SVGIG (reference sequence). V lost 0 bases and J lost 11, with 20 bases in between. The length of the CDR3 is 16 residues.

As regards this clonotype: This sequence may be a read error, since a much larger clone differs from it by one base. This chain links TRBV5-6 with TRBJ1-1; D may be TRBD1 (6 bases). Germline assignment: CDR1 SGHDT and CDR2 YYEEEE. The CDR3 extends over 12 amino acids. This CDR3 reads CDSTKLGTEAFF. The CDR3 DNA reads TGTGACAGCACCAAACTTGGGACAGAAGCTTTCTTT.

This clonotype was recorded at least ten times. The CDR3 loop is CASSVNGVEGETQYF. DNA of the CDR3: TGTGCCAGCAGCGTTAACGGGGTAGAGGGCGAGACCCAGTACTTC. The rearrangement links TRBV9 to TRBJ2-5; perhaps TRBD2 as D (5 bases). V shed 2 bases and J shed 5 bases, with 16 bases lying between them. The CDR3 has 15 amino acids. CDR1 is SGDLS and CDR2 is YYNGEE in the germline V gene.